Described below is a single T cell receptor beta chain sequence and its context. Its antigen is currently unknown. This record belongs to a study of T cell repertoires in cytomegalovirus infection. General study points: Predominance within the ex vivo response was attributable to HLA-C-restricted CMV-specific TCR beta clonotypes.

The germline V and J ends were trimmed by 6 bases and 3 bases, with 15 bases remaining between them. There are 15 residues in the CDR3. Germline values: CDR1 ENHRY, CDR2 SYGVKD. TCRdb redid the calling of the reads with MiXCR, one entry per CDR3 protein. The sample shows around 89,000 distinct CDR3 sequences, 29% of them seen only once. This clonotype originated in a human donor in good health (CMV status not recorded). Some clones in this sample may be carry-over from other donors' samples. The specimen comprised CD8+ T cells from cultured PBMCs, sampled from culture after CMV antigen stimulation. V is TRBV10-3 and J is TRBJ1-5; D perhaps matches TRBD1 (5 bases). The CDR3 protein is CAISPGAANNQPQHF. The DNA for the CDR3 is TGTGCCATCAGCCCCGGGGCAGCTAACAATCAGCCCCAGCATTTT.